These 23 T cell receptor beta chains were sequenced from one sample in a study of regulatory T cells. Study conclusions and caveats: In CD3G-deficient patients, conventional CD4+ T cells were enriched for hydrophobic CDR3 residues at positions 6 and 7.

These TCRs' antigens remain unknown. The PCR used 52 TRBV and 13 TRBJ primers. Generated by immunoSEQ multiplex PCR, the TCRdb table keeps only in-frame clones and is missing some. The sample records almost 30,000 clones, under 95% being singletons. The source material was conventional CD4+ T cells sorted from blood. The receptors were gathered from a person aged 18 to 35 with CD3G deficiency.

The V gene is TRBV1, the J gene TRBJ2-7; the DNA was not used to check the table's D call, TRBD2. TRBV1 is marked as a pseudogene. The CDR3 runs 13 residues. The CDR3 region is CTSSQVSVYEQYF. As DNA, the CDR3 is TGCACCAGCAGCCAAGTTAGCGTCTACGAGCAGTACTTC.

J is TRBJ1-1 and V is TRBV19; 8 bases line up with TRBD1. This CDR3 region has 13 residues. The germline CDR1 and CDR2 sequences are LNHDA and SQIVND (reference sequence). J lost 3 bases, V lost 8 bases, and 5 bases had no gene match. In nucleotides, the CDR3 is TGTGCCAGTCGGGACAGGAGATACACTGAAGCTTTCTTT. Encoded protein: CASRDRRYTEAFF.

The chain employs TRBV16 and TRBJ2-1, with a tentative D call TRBD2 (6 bases). V lost 4 bases and J 10 bases, leaving 20 bases between the germline ends. Germline CDR1 KGHSY, CDR2 FQNENV. This CDR3 comprises 15 residues. The CDR3 DNA is TGTGCCAGCAGCCCGCACGGGACGGGGGAGACCGAGCAGTTCTTC. Translated: CASSPHGTGETEQFF.

The rearrangement joins TRBV5-1 to TRBJ2-3; 14 positions match TRBD2. From germline, CDR1 is SGHRS and CDR2 YFSETQ. This CDR3 region has 16 residues. Trimming removed 2 bases from V and 4 bases from J; junction bases left unmatched: 3. The CDR3, as DNA: TGCGCCAGCAGCTTAGGGACTAGCGGGAGCGCAGATACGCAGTATTTT. It translates to CASSLGTSGSADTQYF.

This chain joins TRBV27 and TRBJ2-7; TRBD2 might be the D (5 bases). V lost 5 bases to trimming and J lost 5 bases, with 16 bases between them. Germline CDR1 MNHEY, CDR2 SMNVEV (reference sequence). The CDR3 is 14 residues long. The chain's CDR3 is CASSPRGRFHEQYF. CDR3 nucleotides: TGTGCCAGCAGTCCCCGGGGAAGGTTCCACGAGCAGTACTTC.

The chain has TRBV7-9 and TRBJ1-4; no clear D. Germline lookup yields CDR1 SEHNR and CDR2 FQNEAQ (reference sequence). The V and J ends lost 1 base and 3 bases respectively, with 9 bases between them. This CDR3 is built from 15 residues. The CDR3 nucleotides read TGTGCCAGCAGCTTAGACCTACGCCCTAATGAAAAACTGTTTTTT. Translation: CASSLDLRPNEKLFF.

The chain recombines TRBV5-6 with TRBJ1-1; tentative D call: TRBD1 (6 bases). V was pared by 1 base and J by 3 bases, with 10 bases between. Germline V gene sequence: CDR1 SGHDT, CDR2 YYEEEE. This CDR3 has 14 amino acids. In DNA form, the CDR3 reads TGTGCCAGCAGCTTGCAGGGGAGGTACACTGAAGCTTTCTTT. Encoded protein: CASSLQGRYTEAFF.

V usage is TRBV6-1 and J usage is TRBJ1-2; a possible D gene is TRBD1 (6 bases). The CDR3 covers 16 residues. Germline-derived CDR1 and CDR2 are MNHNS and SASEGT. Between the trimmed V and J ends, which lost 4 bases and 4 bases, there was a span of 19 bases. The CDR3 DNA is TGTGCCAGCAGTGGGGGTCTTGGGGGGCGCGGCTATGGCTACACCTTC. Translated, it gives CASSGGLGGRGYGYTF.

This sequence joins TRBV4-1 and TRBJ1-4; D call uncertain. This CDR3 region has 14 residues. CDR1 MGHRA and CDR2 YSYEKL come from the germline V gene. V was pared by 1 base and J by 2 bases, with 5 bases between. CDR3 amino acids: CASSQVVTNEKLFF. CDR3 nucleotide sequence: TGCGCCAGCAGCCAAGTCGTCACTAATGAAAAACTGTTTTTT.

The CDR3 DNA sequence: TGTGCCAGCAGCCTCCGGACTAGCGGGGGGTCCAGCACAGATACGCAGTATTTT. The encoded protein is CASSLRTSGGSSTDTQYF. This chain links TRBV14 with TRBJ2-3, with 14 bases matching TRBD2. Germline V CDR1 and CDR2: SGHDN, FVKESK. Losses at the gene ends were 4 bases for V and 0 bases for J; bases not matched to a gene: 6. The CDR3 runs to 18 residues.

The chain employs TRBV7-9 and TRBJ1-1, with 9 positions matching TRBD1. Germline assignment: CDR1 SEHNR and CDR2 FQNEAQ (reference sequence). There are 15 residues in the CDR3. V gave up 5 bases and J gave up 11 bases; unmatched junction bases: 15. In nucleotides, the CDR3 is TGTGCCAGCAGCCCCTCCGGGACAGGGTCTAATAGGGCTTTCTTT. It translates to CASSPSGTGSNRAFF.

The rearrangement joins TRBV5-1 to TRBJ2-3; D might be TRBD2 (5 bases). The length of the CDR3 is 15 residues. Trimming stripped 0 bases from V and 4 bases from J, with 12 bases between. In germline, CDR1 is SGHRS, CDR2 YFSETQ. The CDR3 sequence is CASSLGGKDSDTQYF. In DNA, the CDR3 is TGCGCCAGCAGCTTGGGAGGGAAGGATTCAGATACGCAGTATTTT. The full variable domain, its missing parts supplied by reference TRBV5-1 and TRBJ2-3, is KAGVTQTPRYLIKTRGQQVTLSCSPISGHRSVSWYQQTPGQGLQFLFEYFSETQRNKGNFPGRFSGRQFSNSRSEMNVSTLELGDSALYLCASSLGGKDSDTQYFGPGTRLTVL.

V and J are TRBV6-6 and TRBJ1-5; no definite D call. CDR1 is MNHNY and CDR2 is SVGAGI in the germline V gene (reference sequence). The CDR3 loop spans 13 amino acids. V gave up 6 bases and J gave up 7 bases, with 13 bases separating them. The CDR3 bases are TGTGCCAGCAGCTCCCCCAGCCGACAGCCCCAGCATTTT. Amino acids: CASSSPSRQPQHF.

In this sample, this clone turned up once. The chain employs TRBV7-9 and TRBJ2-1, with 8 nucleotides matching TRBD1. Germline CDR1 is SEHNR and CDR2 is FQNEAQ (reference sequence). V shed 1 base and J 3 bases; nucleotides not matched to a gene: 5. This CDR3 has 16 amino acids. The CDR3 region has the DNA TGTGCCAGCAGCTTAGGGGGGACAGGACTCTACAATGAGCAGTTCTTC. It yields the protein CASSLGGTGLYNEQFF. Full variable domain (missing parts from reference TRBV7-9 and TRBJ2-1): DTGVSQNPRHKITKRGQNVTFRCDPISEHNRLYWYRQTLGQGPEFLTYFQNEAQLEKSRLLSDRFSAERPKGSFSTLEIQRTEQGDSAMYLCASSLGGTGLYNEQFFGPGTRLTVL.

The chain carries TRBV5-1 and TRBJ2-1; either TRBD1 or TRBD2 may fit D (5 bases each). V was cut by 4 bases and J by 7 bases, with 21 bases left in between. Germline values: CDR1 SGHRS, CDR2 YFSETQ. This CDR3 region has 16 residues. Written as DNA, the CDR3 is TGCGCCAGCAGCCTGGGTGCCGGGACGAACCGGAATGAGCAGTTCTTC. Its translation is CASSLGAGTNRNEQFF.

The chain carries TRBV18 and TRBJ2-5, with 7 positions matching TRBD1. CDR1 and CDR2 from the germline V gene are KGHSH and LQKENI. The CDR3 has 13 residues. With 6 bases clipped from V and 2 bases from J, the junction kept 3 bases outside the gene matches. The DNA of the CDR3 is TGTGCCAGCTCTCGGGACAGACAAGAGACCCAGTACTTC. Protein: CASSRDRQETQYF.

This CDR3 is CASSQGPQETQYF. The CDR3 region has the DNA TGTGCCAGCAGCCAAGGGCCTCAAGAGACCCAGTACTTC. The rearrangement links TRBV6-1 to TRBJ2-5; D is ambiguous. The V end was cut by 6 bases, the J end by 2 bases, with 10 bases between. Germline CDR1 MNHNS, CDR2 SASEGT. This CDR3 region has 13 residues.

V usage is TRBV6-1 and J usage is TRBJ1-1, with D perhaps TRBD1 (6 bases). V was shortened by 10 bases and J by 1 base, with 16 bases between the two germline ends. There are 14 residues in the CDR3. Germline-derived CDR1 and CDR2 are MNHNS and SASEGT. Here the CDR3 DNA reads TGTGCCACGGGGCGAAGGGGGAAGAACACTGAAGCTTTCTTT. Encoded protein: CATGRRGKNTEAFF.

This clone has only one observation. This chain links TRBV9 with TRBJ1-2; 11 positions match TRBD1. This CDR3 region has 17 residues. J gave up 4 bases and V 3 bases, and 11 bases lay outside the gene matches. Germline CDR1 SGDLS, CDR2 YYNGEE. CDR3 sequence reads: CASSGYGWDRGIYGYTF. The CDR3 region has the DNA TGTGCCAGCAGCGGTTACGGGTGGGACAGGGGGATCTATGGCTACACCTTC.

Worth noting for this clone: The sample contains more than one DNA sequence encoding this CDR3. The chain combines TRBV7-9 with TRBJ1-1; TRBD1 is a possible D gene (5 bases). Germline loops: CDR1 SEHNR, CDR2 FQNEAQ (reference sequence). This CDR3 has 12 residues. The ends were cut back, 5 bases at V and 7 bases at J, with 11 bases in the middle. CDR3 DNA sequence: TGTGCCAGCAGCCTCGACAGAAATGAAGCTTTCTTT. Its translation: CASSLDRNEAFF.

V usage is TRBV7-9 and J usage is TRBJ2-2, with D uncertain. The CDR3 covers 16 residues. Germline values: CDR1 SEHNR, CDR2 FQNEAQ (reference sequence). The V end lost 2 bases, the J end lost 3 bases, and 13 bases lay between the germline ends. The CDR3 nucleotides are TGTGCCAGCAGCTTAAAGGGTGGCGGCTACACCGGGGAGCTGTTTTTT. Encoded protein: CASSLKGGGYTGELFF. Based on the CDR3 plus reference TRBV7-9 and TRBJ2-2, the full variable domain is DTGVSQNPRHKITKRGQNVTFRCDPISEHNRLYWYRQTLGQGPEFLTYFQNEAQLEKSRLLSDRFSAERPKGSFSTLEIQRTEQGDSAMYLCASSLKGGGYTGELFFGEGSRLTVL.

This sequence joins TRBV6-1 and TRBJ2-3; D uncertain. Germline V gene lookup returns CDR1 MNHNS and CDR2 SASEGT. This CDR3 has 12 residues. Between the trimmed V and J ends, which lost 3 bases and 8 bases, there was a span of 9 bases. The CDR3 loop reads CASSDGAATQYF. The DNA of the CDR3 is TGTGCCAGCAGTGATGGTGCGGCTACGCAGTATTTT.

V usage is TRBV19 and J usage is TRBJ2-5; D gene uncertain. The CDR3 is 13 amino acids. V shed 4 bases and J shed 4 bases, with 10 bases lying between them. Germline values: CDR1 LNHDA, CDR2 SQIVND (reference sequence). The CDR3, as DNA: TGTGCCAGTAGTAACGGTTTCGGAGAGACCCAGTACTTC. Translating gives CASSNGFGETQYF.